These 5 T cell receptor beta chains share one sample of origin, sequenced in a study of blood T cell repertoires in COVID-19. Sequencing used immunoSEQ multiplex PCR; TCRdb keeps in-frame clones, though not all of them. Of about 340,000 clones listed, about 92% are singletons. Sequencing was carried out using PBMCs or T cells enriched from blood (not recorded which). Receptors originate from a woman younger than 45 who had recovered from COVID-19.

The gene calls are TRBV5-1 and TRBJ2-7, with TRBD2 matching 15 bases. Germline-derived CDR1 and CDR2 are SGHRS and YFSETQ. V trimming: 3 bases; J trimming: 5 bases; junction bases outside the gene matches: 6. The CDR3 contains 16 residues. Written as DNA, the CDR3 is TGCGCCAGCAGCTCGGGACTAGCGGGAGGAGCAGACGAGCAGTACTTC. Its protein is CASSSGLAGGADEQYF.

This chain connects TRBV7-8 to TRBJ1-1; weak D call: TRBD1 (6 bases). Trimming removed 1 base from V and 2 bases from J, with 17 bases in between. This CDR3 is built from 17 residues. CDR1 is SGHVS, CDR2 FQNEAQ, per germline. The CDR3 sequence is CASSLGQVLTTNTEAFF. The CDR3 DNA reads TGTGCCAGCAGCTTAGGACAGGTCCTCACTACAAACACTGAAGCTTTCTTT.

This chain connects TRBV27 to TRBJ2-7; TRBD1 agrees at 9 bases. Germline V lookup: CDR1 MNHEY, CDR2 SMNVEV (reference sequence). Trimming took 2 bases from V and 6 from J; bases not matched to a gene: 5. The length of the CDR3 is 14 residues. In nucleotides, the CDR3 is TGTGCCAGCAGTTTAGCCGGGACAGGGACCGAGCAGTACTTC. Residues: CASSLAGTGTEQYF.

J is TRBJ2-7 and V is TRBV18; 9 bases line up with TRBD2. Germline V gives CDR1 KGHSH, CDR2 LQKENI. The CDR3 is 15 amino acids. With 6 bases clipped from V and 4 bases from J, the junction kept 10 bases outside the gene matches. CDR3 sequence: CASSRRLADRYEQYF. CDR3 sequence (DNA): TGTGCCAGCTCCCGCCGACTAGCGGATCGTTACGAGCAGTACTTC. The full variable domain, rest sourced from reference TRBV18 and TRBJ2-7, is NAGVMQNPRHLVRRRGQEARLRCSPMKGHSHVYWYRQLPEEGLKFMVYLQKENIIDESGMPKERFSAEFPKEGPSILRIQQVVRGDSAAYFCASSRRLADRYEQYFGPGTRLTVT.

J is TRBJ1-6 and V is TRBV30; no clear D. Trimming removed 0 bases at V and 9 bases at J, with 12 bases between. Germline V lookup: CDR1 GTSNPN, CDR2 SVGIG (reference sequence). The CDR3 length is 14 residues. This CDR3 is CAWSVQNSPSPLHF. DNA of the CDR3: TGTGCCTGGAGTGTACAGAACAGCCCTTCACCCCTCCACTTT.